This TCR beta chain was captured by sequencing in a study of cytomegalovirus exposure and HLA in healthy donors. 13 Jbeta primers and 60 Vbeta primers were used for the PCR. TCRdb's table, derived via immunoSEQ multiplex PCR, lists solely in-frame clones and lacks some. Of about 120,000 clones in the sample, approximately 78% are singletons; the top ten hold 1% to 1.5%. Whole-study results and caveats: Immune exposure was documented only through CMV serostatus. In an earlier analysis, most TCR beta V segments were productive about 90% or about 30% of the time.

The donors gave bone marrow, and they were healthy. To note about this clone: Antigen: not known.

The CDR3 contains 15 residues. Germline lookup yields CDR1 MNHNS and CDR2 SASEGT. Trimming cost V 0 bases and J 3 bases; bases outside gene matches: 0. This clonotype was sampled from a woman aged 30 to 39 in good health and CMV-seronegative. Source material: PBMCs. This chain links TRBV6-1 with TRBJ2-5, with 11 bases identical to TRBD2. The CDR3 DNA sequence: TGTGCCAGCAGTGAAGCGGGACTAGCGGAAGAGACCCAGTACTTC. It codes for CASSEAGLAEETQYF.